These 5 T cell receptor beta chains share one sample of origin, sequenced in a study of OX40 agonist ivuxolimab in advanced cancers. TCRdb's table, derived via immunoSEQ multiplex PCR, lists solely in-frame clones and lacks some. Among approximately 50,000 clones listed, around 88% were seen once. This sample comprised CD4+ or CD8+ T cells sorted from blood, obtained in a trial of the OX40 agonist ivuxolimab. The receptors were gathered from an adult with an advanced solid tumor such as melanoma, head and neck, liver or kidney cancer.

The chain is built from TRBV30 and TRBJ1-3; TRBD1 might be the D (5 bases). Germline CDR1 is GTSNPN and CDR2 is SVGIG (reference sequence). The germline V and J ends were trimmed by 0 bases and 0 bases, with 15 bases remaining between them. The CDR3 totals 17 residues. CDR3 amino acids: CAWSVSITGASGNTIYF. CDR3 in DNA: TGTGCCTGGAGTGTTAGCATCACCGGGGCCTCTGGAAACACCATATATTTT.

The chain links TRBV28 to TRBJ2-1; no firm D call. Germline V lookup: CDR1 MDHEN, CDR2 SYDVKM. V shed 3 bases and J shed 5 bases, with 8 bases lying between them. The CDR3 runs to 13 residues. CDR3 sequence reads: CASSFVRNNEQFF. CDR3 sequence (DNA): TGTGCCAGCAGTTTCGTAAGGAACAATGAGCAGTTCTTC.

This clone was detected only a few times. The genes are TRBV15 and TRBJ2-1; 7 bases are shared with TRBD2. CDR3 size: 15 residues. V lost 0 bases and J lost 5; bases outside the gene matches: 4. Germline CDR1 is LNHNV and CDR2 is YYDKDF (reference sequence). In nucleotides, the CDR3 is TGTGCCACCAGCAGAGAAGGGGAGGGAAACAATGAGCAGTTCTTC. Translating it yields CATSREGEGNNEQFF.

The rearrangement uses TRBV5-6 and TRBJ2-3; D remains ambiguous. Trimming removed 2 bases at V and 2 bases at J, with 9 bases between. In germline, CDR1 is SGHDT, CDR2 YYEEEE. The CDR3 runs to 14 residues. The CDR3: CASSLGPYTDTQYF. In DNA form, the CDR3 reads TGTGCCAGCAGCTTAGGACCCTACACAGATACGCAGTATTTT.

CDR3 sequence reads: CASSLATGDSLYGYTF. The DNA for the CDR3 is TGTGCCAGCAGCTTGGCCACAGGGGATTCACTCTATGGCTACACCTTC. The chain combines TRBV5-4 with TRBJ1-2; TRBD1 agrees at 7 bases. Trimming removed 0 bases from V and 4 bases from J; junction bases left unmatched: 9. This CDR3 has 16 residues. CDR1 and CDR2 from the germline V gene are SGHNT and YYREEE (reference sequence).